This paragraph reports one T cell receptor beta chain. The data originate from a study of blood T cell repertoires in COVID-19. Background on the study: Samples taken during acute and convalescent COVID-19 were collected in the United States, Italy and Spain. T cells, B-cell-depleted T cells, or PBMCs provided the cDNA or gDNA that served as material.

Study processing details: The authors estimated nucleated cell counts from reference gene primer amplification. The data were produced by immunoSEQ multiplex PCR, yet TCRdb's version contains in-frame clones alone and is incomplete. That table furnishes V, J and clone size, whereas the DNA furnished D and trimming. The table includes roughly 320,000 clones, around nine tenths detected once. The V gene lost 5 bases and the J gene lost 2 bases, with 12 bases spanning the gap. CDR1 is MNHEY and CDR2 is SVGEGT in the germline V gene. The CDR3 length is 14 residues. The sample taken for sequencing was peripheral blood. The clonotype was recovered from a man in his 70s with acute or convalescent COVID-19. The rearrangement joins TRBV6-2 or TRBV6-3 to TRBJ1-1, with D perhaps matching TRBD1 (6 bases). The DNA of the CDR3 is TGTGCCAGCAGTATACAAGGGGGTAACACTGAAGCTTTCTTT. Protein sequence: CASSIQGGNTEAFF.